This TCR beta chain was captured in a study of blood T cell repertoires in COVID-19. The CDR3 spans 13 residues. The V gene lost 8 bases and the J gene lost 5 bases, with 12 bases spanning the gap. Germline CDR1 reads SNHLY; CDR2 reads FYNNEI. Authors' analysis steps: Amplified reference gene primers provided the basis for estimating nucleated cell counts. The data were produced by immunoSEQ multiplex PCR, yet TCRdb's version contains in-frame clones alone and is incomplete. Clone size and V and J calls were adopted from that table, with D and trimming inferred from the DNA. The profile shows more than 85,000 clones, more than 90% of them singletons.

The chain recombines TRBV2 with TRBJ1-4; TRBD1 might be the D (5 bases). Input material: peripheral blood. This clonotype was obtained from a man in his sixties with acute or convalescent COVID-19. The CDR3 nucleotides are TGTGCCAGCCTCAGGGAATTCAATGAAAAACTGTTTTTT. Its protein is CASLREFNEKLFF.